These 26 T cell receptor beta chains originate from one sample sequenced in a study of regulatory T cells in long-lasting Graves disease. Time point given: persistent/refractory GD, antithyroid drugs over 5 years with positive TRAb. Researchers made the TCR library from RNA that was extracted from PBMCs. Sequencing libraries for TCR beta were prepared with iRepertoire HTBI primers and Arm-PCR of CDR3 regions. TCRdb itself ran the multiplex PCR reads through MiXCR, one entry per CDR3 protein. The sample has about 310,000 distinct CDR3 sequences, roughly a fifth seen once. Here the sequenced sample was peripheral blood mononuclear cells (PBMCs), taken when the disease was refractory, from a patient treated with antithyroid drugs. The receptor set was obtained from a female donor with Graves disease.

Of note for this clonotype: A much larger clone lies a single base off, so this may be a read error. This chain joins TRBV7-2 and TRBJ1-2; D may be TRBD1 (5 bases). Germline V gene lookup returns CDR1 SGHTA and CDR2 FQGNSA. The CDR3 runs 15 residues. CDR3 sequence (DNA): TGTGCCGGCAGCCAGGGCGGGCAGCCTTACTATGGCTACACCTTC. Amino acids: CAGSQGGQPYYGYTF.

Turning to this clonotype: A read error is possible here, since a much larger clone lies one base away. The rearrangement uses TRBV9 and TRBJ2-5; the D is unclear. In germline, CDR1 is SGDLS, CDR2 YYNGEE. V was cut by 5 bases and J by 4 bases, with 12 bases left in between. CDR3 length equals 13 residues. In DNA, the CDR3 is TGTGCCAGCAGTTATCAGGAAGGAGAGACCCAGTACTTC. Translated: CASSYQEGETQYF.

V usage is TRBV10-3 and J usage is TRBJ2-7; no clear D gene. Germline assignment: CDR1 ENHRY and CDR2 SYGVKD. The CDR3 totals 14 residues. Trimming pared 5 bases from V and 5 bases from J, leaving 16 bases between. CDR3 protein: CAISLNEIGNEQYF. As DNA, the CDR3 is TGTGCCATCAGTCTAAACGAAATCGGTAACGAGCAGTACTTC.

The genes are TRBV28 and TRBJ2-7, with D uncertain. V lost 6 bases and J 0 bases, leaving 9 bases between the germline ends. The V gene's germline CDR1 is MDHEN and CDR2 SYDVKM. The CDR3 runs 13 residues. The CDR3 loop is CASSIRISYEQYF. The DNA of the CDR3 is TGTGCCAGCAGCATCAGAATCTCCTACGAGCAGTACTTC.

Regarding this clonotype: This is likely a read error, given that the CDR3 carries no conserved phenylalanine or tryptophan at its end. The chain uses TRBV19 and TRBJ1-2, with D uncertain. The V gene's germline CDR1 is LNHDA and CDR2 SQIVND (reference sequence). This CDR3 has 13 amino acids. Trimming took off 3 bases at V and 7 bases at J, with 12 bases between the two ends. CDR3 sequence: CASSMDRVGGYTL. CDR3 nucleotide sequence: TGTGCCAGTAGTATGGATAGGGTTGGTGGCTACACCCTC.

In DNA form, the CDR3 reads TGTGCCACATCACGGACTGAAGAGACCCAGTACTTC. Amino acid sequence: CATSRTEETQYF. V gene TRBV7-9 combines with J gene TRBJ2-5; the D gene is possibly TRBD2 (5 bases). This CDR3 has 12 residues. The ends were cut back, 10 bases at V and 3 bases at J, with 12 bases in the middle. Per the germline V gene, CDR1 is SEHNR and CDR2 is FQNEAQ (reference sequence).

This clonotype was picked up many times. The chain joins TRBV28 to TRBJ2-5; no reliable D call. This CDR3 is 12 amino acids long. V gave up 3 bases and J gave up 2 bases, with 4 bases separating them. Per germline, CDR1 MDHEN and CDR2 SYDVKM. The CDR3 loop reads CASSFAQETQYF. In DNA form, the CDR3 reads TGTGCCAGCAGTTTTGCTCAAGAGACCCAGTACTTC.

This clonotype was seen more than once but under ten times. The rearrangement uses TRBV19 and TRBJ2-7; 9 bases map to TRBD2. The trim removed 10 bases at V and 0 bases at J, leaving 10 bases unmatched. This CDR3 region has 15 residues. Germline V gene lookup returns CDR1 LNHDA and CDR2 SQIVND (reference sequence). In DNA form, the CDR3 reads TGTGCCAAAGGTAGCGGGAGAGTATGCTCCTACGAGCAGTACTTC. This gives the protein CAKGSGRVCSYEQYF.

This clonotype occurred many times. The V and J genes are TRBV7-2 and TRBJ2-5; 10 bases align to TRBD2. This CDR3 has 17 residues. V dropped 4 bases and J dropped 2; count of bases not matched to a gene: 10. Germline V CDR1 and CDR2: SGHTA, FQGNSA. The CDR3 nucleotides are TGTGCCAGCAGCTATCTGCCTAGCGGGAGCCGTCAAGAGACCCAGTACTTC. It encodes CASSYLPSGSRQETQYF. Full variable domain (outside the CDR3, taken from reference TRBV7-2 and TRBJ2-5): GAGVSQSPSNKVTEKGKDVELRCDPISGHTALYWYRQSLGQGLEFLIYFQGNSAPDKSGLPSDRFSAERTGGSVSTLTIQRTQQEDSAVYLCASSYLPSGSRQETQYFGPGTRLLVL.

This rearrangement joins TRBV4-3 to TRBJ1-1; the match to TRBD1 covers 7 bases. Germline V gene lookup returns CDR1 LGHNA and CDR2 YSLEER. The V segment lost 4 bases and the J segment 0 bases; nucleotides outside the gene matches: 8. The CDR3 is 16 residues long. CDR3 nucleotide sequence: TGCGCCAGCAGCCCTGGAGCCACAGGGGTGAACACTGAAGCTTTCTTT. It translates to CASSPGATGVNTEAFF.

The J gene is TRBJ1-1, the V gene TRBV18, with D maybe TRBD1 (6 bases). The length of the CDR3 is 13 residues. The germline V gene encodes CDR1 KGHSH and CDR2 LQKENI. Trimming removed 2 bases from V and 7 bases from J, with 11 bases in between. CDR3 protein: CASSPSEGDEAFF. The CDR3 DNA reads as TGTGCCAGCTCACCATCCGAGGGGGATGAAGCTTTCTTT.

This clonotype was recorded many times. The chain employs TRBV12-3 or TRBV12-4 and TRBJ2-5; 12 bases align to TRBD2. The CDR3 contains 15 residues. Unmatched junction bases numbered 7, after V lost 6 bases and J lost 5 bases. The CDR3 loop is CASRPSGRVAETQYF. DNA for the CDR3: TGTGCCAGCAGACCTAGCGGGAGGGTGGCGGAGACCCAGTACTTC.

This clonotype appeared a few times. V usage is TRBV4-1 and J usage is TRBJ2-5, with TRBD2 matching 13 bases. V shed 2 bases, J shed 5 bases, and the junction held 8 bases outside the gene matches. This CDR3 has 17 residues. The germline V gene has CDR1 MGHRA and CDR2 YSYEKL. The CDR3 DNA reads as TGCGCCAGCAGCCAAACGGGGACTAGCGGGACCGCGGAGACCCAGTACTTC. Residues: CASSQTGTSGTAETQYF.

There are many counts of this clonotype. The gene calls are TRBV7-2 and TRBJ2-5, with D unclear. The V gene lost 5 bases and the J gene lost 2 bases, with 9 bases spanning the gap. This CDR3 is 13 amino acids long. Germline loops: CDR1 SGHTA, CDR2 FQGNSA. The CDR3 spells CASSPRIQETQYF. In nucleotides, the CDR3 is TGTGCCAGCAGCCCCCGGATACAAGAGACCCAGTACTTC.

This clonotype was picked up many times. CDR3 sequence reads: CASIGTDNTEAFF. The CDR3 DNA sequence: TGTGCCAGCATAGGGACAGACAACACTGAAGCTTTCTTT. The chain employs TRBV12-3 or TRBV12-4 and TRBJ1-1, with 7 bases matching TRBD1. This CDR3 region has 13 residues. The junction had 4 bases not matched to a gene; V was cut back by 7 bases and J by 2 bases.

J is TRBJ2-2 and V is TRBV12-3 or TRBV12-4; D is ambiguous. V was shortened by 5 bases and J by 0 bases, with 4 bases between the two germline ends. This CDR3 is 13 amino acids long. The CDR3 DNA sequence: TGTGCCAGCAGTACTCCGAACACCGGGGAGCTGTTTTTT. Its translation is CASSTPNTGELFF.

The chain recombines TRBV20-1 with TRBJ1-1; the D gene is possibly TRBD1 (5 bases). Trimming pared 0 bases from V and 11 bases from J, leaving 19 bases between. CDR3 length equals 14 residues. CDR1 and CDR2 from the germline V gene are DFQATT and SNEGSKA (reference sequence). The CDR3 region is CSARDPRGVTEAFF. Here the CDR3 DNA reads TGCAGTGCTAGAGATCCAAGGGGCGTGACAGAGGCTTTCTTT.

This chain connects TRBV7-9 to TRBJ2-5; D remains unclear. The germline gives CDR1 SEHNR, CDR2 FQNEAQ (reference sequence). The CDR3 has 13 amino acids. Trimming stripped 1 base from V and 5 bases from J, with 8 bases between. CDR3 protein: CASSLGVPETQYF. DNA for the CDR3: TGTGCCAGCAGCTTAGGGGTCCCGGAGACCCAGTACTTC.

There are many counts of this clonotype. V is TRBV6-1 and J is TRBJ2-7; 9 positions match TRBD2. This CDR3 is 15 amino acids long. CDR1 MNHNS and CDR2 SASEGT come from the germline V gene. V trimming: 1 base; J trimming: 3 bases; junction bases outside the gene matches: 4. CDR3 in amino acids: CASSEVASGNYEQYF. The CDR3 DNA follows: TGTGCCAGCAGTGAAGTAGCTAGCGGGAACTACGAGCAGTACTTC.

The chain joins TRBV7-9 to TRBJ1-2; no reliable D call. Deletions cut 5 bases from V and 7 bases from J, with 8 bases between. This CDR3 region has 11 residues. CDR1 and CDR2 from the germline V gene are SEHNR and FQNEAQ (reference sequence). The CDR3 loop reads CASSGECGYTF. In nucleotides, the CDR3 is TGTGCCAGCAGCGGTGAATGTGGCTACACCTTC.

At least ten counts were recorded for this clonotype. The rearrangement uses TRBV28 and TRBJ2-7, with 10 bases fitting TRBD2. The germline V gene encodes CDR1 MDHEN and CDR2 SYDVKM. With V trimmed by 0 bases and J by 6 bases, 2 bases remained unmatched. The CDR3 consists of 14 residues. The CDR3 protein is CASSLWASGSEQYF. The CDR3 region has the DNA TGTGCCAGCAGTTTATGGGCTAGCGGGAGCGAGCAGTACTTC.

The J gene is TRBJ1-2, the V gene TRBV7-9; TRBD1 is a possible D gene (6 bases). Germline CDR1 is SEHNR and CDR2 is FQNEAQ (reference sequence). V lost 1 base and J lost 0, with 12 bases in between. The CDR3 consists of 16 residues. The CDR3 nucleotides are TGTGCCAGCAGCTTAGGAGGGGGGCGAGCTAACTATGGCTACACCTTC. Its translation: CASSLGGGRANYGYTF.

This clonotype has just a few counts. The chain has TRBV20-1 and TRBJ2-5; 8 bases map to TRBD1. The V segment lost 5 bases and the J segment 4 bases; nucleotides outside the gene matches: 0. This CDR3 is 11 amino acids long. Germline V lookup: CDR1 DFQATT, CDR2 SNEGSKA (reference sequence). The CDR3 sequence: CSAGQGETQYF. For the CDR3, the DNA is TGCAGTGCTGGACAGGGAGAGACCCAGTACTTC.

V and J are TRBV18 and TRBJ2-5; D is unclear. Deletions cut 1 base from V and 1 base from J, with 28 bases between. In germline, CDR1 is KGHSH, CDR2 LQKENI. CDR3 length equals 21 residues. CDR3 loop: CASSPLGLVVEDPTFQETQYF. The CDR3 DNA is TGTGCCAGCTCACCACTGGGCCTCGTAGTTGAGGACCCTACGTTCCAAGAGACCCAGTACTTC. The entire variable domain, with the rest obtained from reference TRBV18 and TRBJ2-5, is as follows: NAGVMQNPRHLVRRRGQEARLRCSPMKGHSHVYWYRQLPEEGLKFMVYLQKENIIDESGMPKERFSAEFPKEGPSILRIQQVVRGDSAAYFCASSPLGLVVEDPTFQETQYFGPGTRLLVL.

This clonotype showed up many times. The chain carries TRBV2 and TRBJ1-1; D is undetermined. V was trimmed by 2 bases and J by 1 base, leaving 5 bases between them. This CDR3 contains 13 residues. Germline CDR1 and CDR2: SNHLY and FYNNEI. CDR3 bases: TGTGCCAGCAGTGAACCTGAGAACACTGAAGCTTTCTTT. Protein: CASSEPENTEAFF.

The J gene is TRBJ2-1, the V gene TRBV20-1; 8 bases match TRBD2. The CDR3 is made up of 13 amino acids. Germline V gene sequence: CDR1 DFQATT, CDR2 SNEGSKA (reference sequence). Trimming took 8 bases from V and 1 from J; bases not matched to a gene: 4. Here the CDR3 DNA reads TGCAGTCCGATAGCGGGGTCCTACAATGAGCAGTTCTTC. Protein product: CSPIAGSYNEQFF.